The rows below give T cell receptor beta chains drawn from one sample of a study of T cell responses to AZD1222 COVID-19 vaccine. Sequenced by immunoSEQ multiplex PCR; TCRdb stores in-frame clones only, minus some. The table lists over 120,000 clones, over 90% of them singletons, with just over 5% in the top ten. Source: peripheral blood, taken on day 0 of AZD1222 vaccination. The receptors come from an adult in good health. The CDR3 runs from the conserved cysteine through the conserved F or W. The order of the fields is J gene, V gene, clone size, CDR3 length, D gene, CDR3 DNA, CDR3 protein. The D gene is left open where the match is weak. The size of a clone is reported for some rows only, either as once, few or many, or as a class for expanded clones.

J gene: TRBJ1-1; V gene: TRBV6-6; clone size: -; CDR3 length: 15; D gene: -; CDR3 DNA: TGTGCCAGCAGTATCACCGGGACGGACCCAGCGGGGGCTTTCTTT; CDR3 protein: CASSITGTDPAGAFF
J gene: TRBJ2-1; V gene: TRBV7-2; clone size: -; CDR3 length: 15; D gene: TRBD2; CDR3 DNA: TGTGCCAGCAGCTTAGGAGGGACTAGCCCTACCCCCCAGTTCTTC; CDR3 protein: CASSLGGTSPTPQFF
J gene: TRBJ1-2; V gene: TRBV9; clone size: -; CDR3 length: 15; D gene: -; CDR3 DNA: TGTGCCAGCAGCCCCCAGGGGACACCAGACTATGGCTACACCTTC; CDR3 protein: CASSPQGTPDYGYTF
J gene: TRBJ2-2; V gene: TRBV5-1; clone size: -; CDR3 length: 15; D gene: TRBD2; CDR3 DNA: TGCGCCAGCAGAGCAGCGGGAGGGGGATCCGGGGAGCTGTTTTTT; CDR3 protein: CASRAAGGGSGELFF
J gene: TRBJ2-7; V gene: TRBV7-2; clone size: -; CDR3 length: 13; D gene: -; CDR3 DNA: TGTGCCAGCAGCTCCTCACCGACCTACGAGCAGTACTTC; CDR3 protein: CASSSSPTYEQYF
J gene: TRBJ2-7; V gene: TRBV5-6; clone size: -; CDR3 length: 17; D gene: TRBD2; CDR3 DNA: TGTGCCAGCAGCTTGGCGGGACTAGCGGGAGGGAGCTACGAGCAGTACTTC; CDR3 protein: CASSLAGLAGGSYEQYF
J gene: TRBJ1-3; V gene: TRBV7-2; clone size: -; CDR3 length: 14; D gene: -; CDR3 DNA: TGTGCCAGCAGCTTAGGGGCAGCTGGAAACACCATATATTTT; CDR3 protein: CASSLGAAGNTIYF
J gene: TRBJ1-3; V gene: TRBV7-2; clone size: -; CDR3 length: 14; D gene: -; CDR3 DNA: TGTGCCAGCAGGAGAGGAGGGACCGGAAACACCATATATTTT; CDR3 protein: CASRRGGTGNTIYF
J gene: TRBJ1-2; V gene: TRBV29-1; clone size: -; CDR3 length: 12; D gene: TRBD1; CDR3 DNA: TGCAGCGTTCCAGCAGGGGGAAATGGCTACACCTTC; CDR3 protein: CSVPAGGNGYTF
J gene: TRBJ2-1; V gene: TRBV4-1; clone size: -; CDR3 length: 17; D gene: TRBD2; CDR3 DNA: TGCGCCAGCAGCCAAGATCTGGCTAGCGGGGCGTACAATGAGCAGTTCTTC; CDR3 protein: CASSQDLASGAYNEQFF
J gene: TRBJ2-4; V gene: TRBV6-1; clone size: -; CDR3 length: 16; D gene: -; CDR3 DNA: TGTGCCAGCAGTGAAAGGTGGGGGTACGCGGGAAACATTCAGTACTTC; CDR3 protein: CASSERWGYAGNIQYF
J gene: TRBJ1-4; V gene: TRBV5-5; clone size: once; CDR3 length: 14; D gene: -; CDR3 DNA: TGTGCCAGCAGCTTGGGACGGCGAGAGGAAAAACTGTTTTTT; CDR3 protein: CASSLGRREEKLFF
J gene: TRBJ1-5; V gene: TRBV30; clone size: few; CDR3 length: 15; D gene: -; CDR3 DNA: TGTGCCTGGAGTCCTAACGGGGCCCCGGGGCAGCCCCAGCATTTT; CDR3 protein: CAWSPNGAPGQPQHF
J gene: TRBJ1-1; V gene: TRBV6-1; clone size: -; CDR3 length: 17; D gene: TRBD1; CDR3 DNA: TGTGCCAGCAGTGACCGGGACAGGGGGTCCCCGAACACTGAAGCTTTCTTT; CDR3 protein: CASSDRDRGSPNTEAFF
J gene: TRBJ1-2; V gene: TRBV29-1; clone size: -; CDR3 length: 12; D gene: -; CDR3 DNA: TGCAGCGTGGGCATAACACCAGGAGGCTACACCTTC; CDR3 protein: CSVGITPGGYTF
J gene: TRBJ1-1; V gene: TRBV5-6; clone size: -; CDR3 length: 14; D gene: -; CDR3 DNA: TGTGCCAGCAGCGTAGGGGTTTTTAACACTGAAGCTTTCTTT; CDR3 protein: CASSVGVFNTEAFF
J gene: TRBJ1-2; V gene: TRBV3-1/TRBV3-2; clone size: -; CDR3 length: 14; D gene: -; CDR3 DNA: TGTGCCAGCAGCGACGAGGGTGAGGACTATGGCTACACCTTC; CDR3 protein: CASSDEGEDYGYTF
J gene: TRBJ2-2; V gene: TRBV7-6; clone size: -; CDR3 length: 17; D gene: TRBD1; CDR3 DNA: TGTGCCAGCAGCAGACGGACAGGGGGCACGAACACCGGGGAGCTGTTTTTT; CDR3 protein: CASSRRTGGTNTGELFF
J gene: TRBJ1-6; V gene: TRBV28; clone size: -; CDR3 length: 15; D gene: -; CDR3 DNA: TGTGCCAGCAGTTTACCCGGGGGCTATAATTCACCCCTCCACTTT; CDR3 protein: CASSLPGGYNSPLHF
J gene: TRBJ1-6; V gene: TRBV30; clone size: -; CDR3 length: 14; D gene: -; CDR3 DNA: TGTGCCTGGTCCCCCGGGTCCTATAATTCACCCCTCCACTTT; CDR3 protein: CAWSPGSYNSPLHF
J gene: TRBJ1-4; V gene: TRBV5-6; clone size: once; CDR3 length: 14; D gene: -; CDR3 DNA: TGTGCCAGCAGCTTGGCCGGGTTTAATGAAAAACTGTTTTTT; CDR3 protein: CASSLAGFNEKLFF
J gene: TRBJ2-3; V gene: TRBV5-4; clone size: -; CDR3 length: 15; D gene: TRBD2; CDR3 DNA: TGTGCCAGCAGCCTAGCGGGAGCCTCTGCAGATACGCAGTATTTT; CDR3 protein: CASSLAGASADTQYF
J gene: TRBJ1-1; V gene: TRBV3-1/TRBV3-2; clone size: -; CDR3 length: 12; D gene: -; CDR3 DNA: TGTGCCAGCAGCCAAGGCATAGCTGAAGCTTTCTTT; CDR3 protein: CASSQGIAEAFF
J gene: TRBJ1-6; V gene: TRBV2; clone size: once; CDR3 length: 12; D gene: -; CDR3 DNA: TGTGCCACCGGGACTCCTAATTCACCCCTCCACTTT; CDR3 protein: CATGTPNSPLHF
J gene: TRBJ1-5; V gene: TRBV6-5; clone size: -; CDR3 length: 15; D gene: TRBD1; CDR3 DNA: TGTGCCAGCACCAATCCGGGACAGGGCAATCAGCCCCAGCATTTT; CDR3 protein: CASTNPGQGNQPQHF
J gene: TRBJ2-5; V gene: TRBV28; clone size: -; CDR3 length: 17; D gene: -; CDR3 DNA: TGTGCCAGCAGTATCTCCGGGACTTGGGAAGCTTGGGAGACCCAGTACTTC; CDR3 protein: CASSISGTWEAWETQYF
J gene: TRBJ1-6; V gene: TRBV3-1/TRBV3-2; clone size: -; CDR3 length: 13; D gene: -; CDR3 DNA: TGTGCCAGCAGCCGTGGGTGGAATTCACCCCTCCACTTT; CDR3 protein: CASSRGWNSPLHF
J gene: TRBJ2-7; V gene: TRBV6-5; clone size: -; CDR3 length: 14; D gene: TRBD2; CDR3 DNA: TGTGCCAGCAGCCTAGCGGGAGGCGTCGACGAGCAGTACTTC; CDR3 protein: CASSLAGGVDEQYF
J gene: TRBJ2-1; V gene: TRBV6-1; clone size: once; CDR3 length: 13; D gene: TRBD1; CDR3 DNA: TGTGCCAGCAGTGAAGAAGACAGGGACGAGCAGTTCTTC; CDR3 protein: CASSEEDRDEQFF
J gene: TRBJ1-2; V gene: TRBV2; clone size: -; CDR3 length: 12; D gene: TRBD1; CDR3 DNA: TGTGCCAGCAGTGGACAGGGTTTTGGCTACACCTTC; CDR3 protein: CASSGQGFGYTF
J gene: TRBJ1-2; V gene: TRBV2; clone size: -; CDR3 length: 13; D gene: -; CDR3 DNA: TGTGCCAGCAGGGGGGGACAAGAATATGGCTACACCTTC; CDR3 protein: CASRGGQEYGYTF
J gene: TRBJ1-5; V gene: TRBV18; clone size: once; CDR3 length: 15; D gene: -; CDR3 DNA: TGTGCCAGCTCACCACCGGCGGGGGAGGGTCAGCCCCAGCATTTT; CDR3 protein: CASSPPAGEGQPQHF
J gene: TRBJ1-6; V gene: TRBV2; clone size: -; CDR3 length: 13; D gene: TRBD1; CDR3 DNA: TGTGCCAGCAGCAGGGGGGAAAATTCACCCCTCCACTTT; CDR3 protein: CASSRGENSPLHF
J gene: TRBJ1-5; V gene: TRBV5-5; clone size: -; CDR3 length: 13; D gene: -; CDR3 DNA: TGTGCCAGCAGCTTGGGAGGGGATCAGCCCCAGCATTTT; CDR3 protein: CASSLGGDQPQHF
J gene: TRBJ2-2; V gene: TRBV19; clone size: -; CDR3 length: 17; D gene: -; CDR3 DNA: TGTGCCAGTAGTATCGGAGGGAGCCTACCGAACACCGGGGAGCTGTTTTTT; CDR3 protein: CASSIGGSLPNTGELFF
J gene: TRBJ2-3; V gene: TRBV5-1; clone size: once; CDR3 length: 16; D gene: TRBD2; CDR3 DNA: TGCGCCAGCACCCGACTAGCGGGAGGGCGCACAGATACGCAGTATTTT; CDR3 protein: CASTRLAGGRTDTQYF
J gene: TRBJ1-1; V gene: TRBV28; clone size: once; CDR3 length: 16; D gene: -; CDR3 DNA: TGTGCCAGCAGTTCCCTAAGGCGGGGGACGAACACTGAAGCTTTCTTT; CDR3 protein: CASSSLRRGTNTEAFF
J gene: TRBJ1-5; V gene: TRBV20-1; clone size: once; CDR3 length: 12; D gene: -; CDR3 DNA: TGCAGTGCTAGTAATAGCAATCAGCCCCAGCATTTT; CDR3 protein: CSASNSNQPQHF
J gene: TRBJ1-2; V gene: TRBV29-1; clone size: once; CDR3 length: 14; D gene: TRBD1; CDR3 DNA: TGCAGCGTTGACGGGGACAGGGAGGACTATGGCTACACCTTC; CDR3 protein: CSVDGDREDYGYTF
J gene: TRBJ2-1; V gene: TRBV30; clone size: -; CDR3 length: 14; D gene: -; CDR3 DNA: TGTGCCTGGAGCCCTCGGAGTAGCGGAGACGAGGAGTTCTTC; CDR3 protein: CAWSPRSSGDEEFF
J gene: TRBJ2-1; V gene: TRBV5-1; clone size: -; CDR3 length: 21; D gene: -; CDR3 DNA: TGCGCCAGCAGCATGGGGGGTTTCCGGACAGTACAATCTTATTTTTACAATGAGCAGTTCTTC; CDR3 protein: CASSMGGFRTVQSYFYNEQFF
J gene: TRBJ1-4; V gene: TRBV6-5; clone size: once; CDR3 length: 15; D gene: -; CDR3 DNA: TGTGCCAGCAGTTCCAGACCTGCAACTAATGAAAAACTGTTTTTT; CDR3 protein: CASSSRPATNEKLFF
J gene: TRBJ2-1; V gene: TRBV27; clone size: -; CDR3 length: 15; D gene: TRBD2; CDR3 DNA: TGTGCCAGCACATGGACTAGCGGGAGAGGGGATGAGCAGTTCTTC; CDR3 protein: CASTWTSGRGDEQFF
J gene: TRBJ2-5; V gene: TRBV6-1; clone size: -; CDR3 length: 14; D gene: -; CDR3 DNA: TGTGCCAGCAGTGAAAGGGGGATACAAGAGACCCAGTACTTC; CDR3 protein: CASSERGIQETQYF
J gene: TRBJ2-5; V gene: TRBV5-1; clone size: -; CDR3 length: 14; D gene: -; CDR3 DNA: TGCGCCAGCAGCTTGTCAGTCAGTTTAGAGACCCAGTACTTC; CDR3 protein: CASSLSVSLETQYF
J gene: TRBJ1-4; V gene: TRBV19; clone size: -; CDR3 length: 16; D gene: -; CDR3 DNA: TGTGCCAGTAGTATGGGAGACCTCTGGTCTAATGAAAAACTGTTTTTT; CDR3 protein: CASSMGDLWSNEKLFF
J gene: TRBJ2-5; V gene: TRBV28; clone size: -; CDR3 length: 13; D gene: TRBD1; CDR3 DNA: TGTGCCAGCAGGGGGACAGGGGGAGAGACCCAGTACTTC; CDR3 protein: CASRGTGGETQYF
J gene: TRBJ2-1; V gene: TRBV3-1/TRBV3-2; clone size: -; CDR3 length: 15; D gene: -; CDR3 DNA: TGTGCCAGCAGCCAAGTGTTCGGCCAGCGGGTTGAGCAGTTCTTC; CDR3 protein: CASSQVFGQRVEQFF
J gene: TRBJ1-1; V gene: TRBV9; clone size: -; CDR3 length: 14; D gene: -; CDR3 DNA: TGTGCCAGCAGCGTAGATACCGGGAACACTGAAGCTTTCTTT; CDR3 protein: CASSVDTGNTEAFF
J gene: TRBJ2-7; V gene: TRBV7-2; clone size: -; CDR3 length: 15; D gene: -; CDR3 DNA: TGTGCCAGCAGCTTATCCTTCGGCCTTACCTACGAGCAGTACTTC; CDR3 protein: CASSLSFGLTYEQYF
J gene: TRBJ2-1; V gene: TRBV2; clone size: -; CDR3 length: 14; D gene: -; CDR3 DNA: TGTGCCAGCAGTACCACCCTTGGTGACAATGAGCAGTTCTTC; CDR3 protein: CASSTTLGDNEQFF
J gene: TRBJ2-2; V gene: TRBV11-2; clone size: -; CDR3 length: 17; D gene: TRBD2; CDR3 DNA: TGTGCCAGCAGCCAACCGGTAGCGGGCATGAACACCGGGGAGCTGTTTTTT; CDR3 protein: CASSQPVAGMNTGELFF
J gene: TRBJ1-1; V gene: TRBV7-9; clone size: -; CDR3 length: 13; D gene: TRBD1; CDR3 DNA: TGTGCCAGCGCGGACAGGACGAACACTGAAGCTTTCTTT; CDR3 protein: CASADRTNTEAFF
J gene: TRBJ1-6; V gene: TRBV4-2; clone size: few; CDR3 length: 18; D gene: -; CDR3 DNA: TGTGCCAGCAGCCAAGACGCAGGGCGAGGCTCCTATAATTCACCCCTCCACTTT; CDR3 protein: CASSQDAGRGSYNSPLHF
J gene: TRBJ2-1; V gene: TRBV10-3; clone size: once; CDR3 length: 15; D gene: TRBD1; CDR3 DNA: TGTGCCATCAGTGAAGAGACAGGGAGTAGGGATGAGCAGTTCTTC; CDR3 protein: CAISEETGSRDEQFF
J gene: TRBJ2-1; V gene: TRBV7-8; clone size: -; CDR3 length: 16; D gene: -; CDR3 DNA: TGTGCCAGCAGCTTCAGTGGACAGCTACAATACAATGAGCAGTTCTTC; CDR3 protein: CASSFSGQLQYNEQFF
J gene: TRBJ2-7; V gene: TRBV30; clone size: -; CDR3 length: 13; D gene: TRBD1; CDR3 DNA: TGTGCCTGGAGTTCCGGGACAGCAACCGAGCAGTACTTC; CDR3 protein: CAWSSGTATEQYF
J gene: TRBJ1-4; V gene: TRBV12-3/TRBV12-4; clone size: -; CDR3 length: 13; D gene: -; CDR3 DNA: TGTGCCAGCAGTTTAAACAGGGATGGAAAACTGTTTTTT; CDR3 protein: CASSLNRDGKLFF
J gene: TRBJ1-1; V gene: TRBV19; clone size: -; CDR3 length: 16; D gene: -; CDR3 DNA: TGTGCCAGTAGTACTCGGGACGTAAAGGGTAACACTGAAGCTTTCTTT; CDR3 protein: CASSTRDVKGNTEAFF
J gene: TRBJ2-7; V gene: TRBV5-1; clone size: -; CDR3 length: 15; D gene: TRBD2; CDR3 DNA: TGCGCCAGCAGCCCGGGACTAGCGGGACCCTACGAGCAGTACTTC; CDR3 protein: CASSPGLAGPYEQYF